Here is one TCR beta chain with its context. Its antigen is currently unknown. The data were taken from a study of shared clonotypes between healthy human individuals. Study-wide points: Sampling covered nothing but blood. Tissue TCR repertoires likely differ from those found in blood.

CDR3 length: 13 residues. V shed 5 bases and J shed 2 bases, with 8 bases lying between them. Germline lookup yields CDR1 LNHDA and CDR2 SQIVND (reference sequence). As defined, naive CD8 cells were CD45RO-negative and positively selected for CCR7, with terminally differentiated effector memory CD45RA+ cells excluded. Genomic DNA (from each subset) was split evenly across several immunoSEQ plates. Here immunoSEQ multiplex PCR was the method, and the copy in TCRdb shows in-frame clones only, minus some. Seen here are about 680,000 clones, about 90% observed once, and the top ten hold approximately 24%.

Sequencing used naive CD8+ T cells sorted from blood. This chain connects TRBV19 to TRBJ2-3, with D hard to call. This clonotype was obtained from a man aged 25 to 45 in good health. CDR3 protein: CASSYGYTDTQYF. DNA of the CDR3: TGTGCCAGTAGTTACGGATACACAGATACGCAGTATTTT.